This TCR beta chain derives from a study of blood T cell repertoires in COVID-19 (dated by TCRdb to about 2020). About the investigation overall: Collaborator samples came from the United States, Italy and Spain and covered acute and convalescent phases of COVID-19. The prospective study material was composed of cDNA or gDNA derived from T cells, B-cell-depleted T cells, or PBMCs. Deeply sampled blood TCRbeta repertoires from subjects exposed to, actively infected with, or recovered from COVID-19 were included in the dataset. The repertoires were made available in a free public database intended to serve as a resource for research on the immune response to SARS-CoV-2. Samples were obtained from the ongoing ImmuneRACE study (first 160 participants) and from about 1,300 subjects provided by 6 global collaborators. Sample metadata almost always included a de-identified subject ID, COVID-19 status, age in years and sex. Where available, HLA class I and class II types were taken from metadata supplied by the sample provider and were not determined by assay-based typing.

TCRbeta CDR3 regions were amplified from genomic DNA by means of the immunoSEQ Assay, a bias-controlled multiplex PCR. In the authors' own workflow: The number of nucleated cells in each sample was estimated by amplification of reference gene primers within the assay. To quantify the absolute abundance of each unique TCRbeta CDR3 rearrangement, sequence reads were collapsed and filtered. For each sample, productive Simpson clonality was calculated as the square root of Simpson's diversity index over productive rearrangements. Entries here come from immuneACCESS through TCRdb and include only in-frame sequences with V and J called. Some clones fail to appear in such tables; in the studies checked, an unresolved V gene covers under half of the shortfall, and the cause of the remainder is unknown. The V and J calls and clone size come from that table; D and trimming were worked out from the DNA. In this sample the table shows around 140,000 clones, around 84% of which occur a single time. Together, the top ten hold 2% to 3% of the sample.

Counted from cysteine to phenylalanine, this CDR3 has 15 amino acids. The DNA shown is the 45-base CDR3, in frame from base 1. CDR1 and CDR2, per the germline V gene (reference sequence), are LNHDA and SQIVND. At the junction V is shortened by 5 bases and J by 6 bases; bases outside the gene matches: 5. Participants in the prospective study were aged roughly 18 to 100 years, lived in about two dozen United States geographic areas, and enrolled through a virtual design. In the prospective study, cohorts were assigned on the basis of participant-reported clinical history obtained from a screening survey and a study questionnaire. Each participant in the prospective study had whole blood, serum and a nasopharyngeal or oropharyngeal swab collected by mobile phlebotomists. Over a roughly 2-month period, participants in the prospective study had the option of providing additional blood draws and questionnaires. Prospective study blood samples were shipped either frozen or at room temperature before DNA extraction.

Study-wide findings and limitations: How much clinical and demographic metadata was included differed by source and by participant, and the metadata was provided uncurated.

As regards this clone: Its binding antigen is unknown. One base away there is no much larger clone; base qualities are not given.

Recombination connected TRBV19 to TRBJ1-5, with TRBD1 matching 12 junction bases. This receptor was obtained from a man aged 35-49 years with acute COVID-19. The sequenced sample was PBMCs or T cells enriched from blood (not recorded which). The CDR3 region: CASSSGQGAVQPQHF. The DNA sequence is TGTGCCAGTAGTTCGGGACAGGGGGCCGTTCAGCCCCAGCATTTT.